One and the same sample provided the 31 T cell receptor beta chains below, sequenced in a study of T cells in Graves' hyperthyroidism and ophthalmopathy. Amplified TCR beta CDR3 regions came from RNA transcripts. The TCR CDR3 first-round RT-PCR relied on the HTBI primer set. One entry per CDR3 protein, called by TCRdb with MiXCR from the multiplex PCR reads. The sample yields under 450,000 distinct CDR3 sequences, approximately 14% seen once. The sequencing input was blood. These receptor sequences come from a young woman with Graves' hyperthyroidism.

This clonotype was seen a handful of times. The CDR3: CAISFGGSDYNEQFF. The CDR3 DNA reads as TGTGCCATCAGTTTCGGGGGGTCTGACTACAATGAGCAGTTCTTC. The rearrangement links TRBV10-3 to TRBJ2-1; 7 bases align to TRBD2. There are 15 residues in the CDR3. Trimming took 5 bases from V and 3 from J; bases not matched to a gene: 7. CDR1 and CDR2 (germline): ENHRY, SYGVKD.

This clonotype came up many times. The V gene is TRBV7-9, the J gene TRBJ2-7; TRBD1 agrees at 9 bases. Trimming at V came to 5 bases and at J to 0 bases, leaving 8 bases not matched to a gene. The CDR3 spans 16 residues. The germline gives CDR1 SEHNR, CDR2 FQNEAQ (reference sequence). CDR3 nucleotide sequence: TGTGCCAGCAGCCCCGGCCCGGGACAGGGCTCCTACGAGCAGTACTTC. Protein product: CASSPGPGQGSYEQYF.

The V and J genes are TRBV19 and TRBJ2-1; the match to TRBD2 covers 13 bases. V trimming: 5 bases; J trimming: 8 bases; junction bases outside the gene matches: 6. This CDR3 is 15 amino acids long. The germline V gene has CDR1 LNHDA and CDR2 SQIVND (reference sequence). As DNA, the CDR3 is TGTGCCAGTAGTGTCGGGACTAGCGGGAATGATGAGCAGTTCTTC. Amino acids: CASSVGTSGNDEQFF. The whole variable domain, remainder taken from reference TRBV19 and TRBJ2-1, is DGGITQSPKYLFRKEGQNVTLSCEQNLNHDAMYWYRQDPGQGLRLIYYSQIVNDFQKGDIAEGYSVSREKKESFPLTVTSAQKNPTAFYLCASSVGTSGNDEQFFGPGTRLTVL.

Notes on this clonotype: Mismatch with germline at one junction end may stem from a read error. The V call is TRBV15, the J call TRBJ2-1; no firm D call. The CDR3 runs 13 residues. The germline CDR1 and CDR2 sequences are LNHNV and YYDKDF (reference sequence). The CDR3 region has the DNA TGTGCCACCAGCCCCACGGTTTACAATGAGAAGTTCTTC. Residues: CATSPTVYNEKFF.

In this sample, this clonotype turned up many times. The chain has TRBV6-2 or TRBV6-3 and TRBJ2-3; 7 nucleotides align to TRBD2. V lost 6 bases to trimming and J lost 3 bases; unmatched junction nucleotides: 12. This CDR3 comprises 16 residues. From germline, CDR1 is MNHEY and CDR2 SVGEGT. CDR3 bases: TGTGCCAGCAGGGGGCAGACGGGGGGACTGACAGATACGCAGTATTTT. The encoded protein is CASRGQTGGLTDTQYF.

This chain joins TRBV30 and TRBJ2-2; D remains unclear. This CDR3 comprises 14 residues. Trimming took off 3 bases at V and 1 base at J, with 9 bases between the two ends. Per the germline V gene, CDR1 is GTSNPN and CDR2 is SVGIG (reference sequence). The DNA for the CDR3 is TGTGCCTGGAGGCCTGTACTGAACACCGGGGAGCTGTTTTTT. Its translation: CAWRPVLNTGELFF. Complete variable domain (other parts from reference TRBV30 and TRBJ2-2): SQTIHQWPATLVQPVGSPLSLECTVEGTSNPNLYWYRQAAGRGLQLLFYSVGIGQISSEVPQNLSASRPQDRQFILSSKKLLLSDSGFYLCAWRPVLNTGELFFGEGSRLTVL.

This clonotype was detected only a few times. The V call is TRBV5-1, the J call TRBJ2-6, with 8 nucleotides matching TRBD1. J was trimmed by 0 bases and V by 6 bases; bases with no gene match: 20. Germline CDR1 reads SGHRS; CDR2 reads YFSETQ. The CDR3 is made up of 21 amino acids. This chain's CDR3 is CASTHYTRQGWVISGANVLTF. CDR3 DNA: TGCGCCAGCACCCACTATACTCGACAGGGGTGGGTAATCTCTGGGGCCAACGTCCTGACTTTC.

This clonotype was seen ten or more times. The rearrangement links TRBV5-1 to TRBJ2-1; D remains unclear. Germline V lookup: CDR1 SGHRS, CDR2 YFSETQ. Trimming stripped 2 bases from V and 0 bases from J, with 12 bases between. The CDR3 has 16 residues. This CDR3 is CASSLRPASSYNEQFF. DNA for the CDR3: TGCGCCAGCAGCTTACGACCTGCGAGCTCCTACAATGAGCAGTTCTTC. Based on the CDR3 plus reference TRBV5-1 and TRBJ2-1, the full variable domain is KAGVTQTPRYLIKTRGQQVTLSCSPISGHRSVSWYQQTPGQGLQFLFEYFSETQRNKGNFPGRFSGRQFSNSRSEMNVSTLELGDSALYLCASSLRPASSYNEQFFGPGTRLTVL.

This clonotype was detected many times. The J gene is TRBJ1-5, the V gene TRBV2; TRBD1 matches 8 bases. Germline values: CDR1 SNHLY, CDR2 FYNNEI. V was clipped by 6 bases and J by 5 bases; unmatched bases: 0. The CDR3 has 12 residues. For the CDR3, the DNA is TGTGCCAGCAGACAGGGGGATCAGCCCCAGCATTTT. Its protein product is CASRQGDQPQHF.

CDR3 protein: CSAGGAGFAGNTIYF. The CDR3 nucleotides are TGCAGTGCTGGGGGGGCAGGGTTTGCTGGAAACACCATATATTTT. The chain combines TRBV20-1 with TRBJ1-3, with TRBD1 as a possible D gene (6 bases). The V gene's germline CDR1 is DFQATT and CDR2 SNEGSKA (reference sequence). V lost 5 bases and J 2 bases, leaving 16 bases between the germline ends. This CDR3 is built from 15 residues.

This clonotype was seen many times. The chain links TRBV3-1 to TRBJ2-1, with a weak D call TRBD2 (6 bases). Trimming pared 1 base from V and 3 bases from J, leaving 16 bases between. The CDR3 sequence is 17 residues long. Germline V gene sequence: CDR1 LGHDT, CDR2 YNNKEL (reference sequence). The CDR3, as DNA: TGTGCCAGCAGCCAAGTTGACGGGGGAATGGGCTACAATGAGCAGTTCTTC. This codes for CASSQVDGGMGYNEQFF.

The rearrangement joins TRBV20-1 to TRBJ2-1; no reliable D call. The V end lost 7 bases, the J end lost 7 bases, and 11 bases lay between the germline ends. CDR3 length equals 11 residues. CDR1 DFQATT and CDR2 SNEGSKA come from the germline V gene (reference sequence). The CDR3 coding sequence is TGCAGTGTCCAGAGGCCTAATGAGCAGTTCTTC. Translation: CSVQRPNEQFF.

The CDR3 DNA is TGTGCCAGCCAAACGAGTACCGGGACGACCCACAATGAGCAGTTCTTC. This gives the protein CASQTSTGTTHNEQFF. The V gene is TRBV6-2 or TRBV6-3, the J gene TRBJ2-1; D might be TRBD1 or TRBD2, each matching 5 bases. Between the trimmed V and J ends, which lost 8 bases and 5 bases, there was a span of 22 bases. Germline-derived CDR1 and CDR2 are MNHEY and SVGEGT. The CDR3 consists of 16 residues.

This clonotype has at least ten counts. The chain uses TRBV20-1 and TRBJ2-3; 7 positions agree with TRBD2. J lost 6 bases, V lost 6 bases, and 15 bases had no gene match. The CDR3 contains 15 residues. Per the germline V gene, CDR1 is DFQATT and CDR2 is SNEGSKA (reference sequence). CDR3 residues: CSASPAGARDDTQYF. The CDR3 DNA reads as TGCAGTGCAAGTCCCGCGGGAGCCCGGGACGATACGCAGTATTTT.

Only a few counts were recorded for this clonotype. Written as DNA, the CDR3 is TGCGCCAGCAGCTGGGACCGGTCCTATGGCTACACCTTC. This sequence encodes CASSWDRSYGYTF. The chain recombines TRBV5-1 with TRBJ1-2; D is possibly TRBD1 (5 bases). The CDR3 is 13 residues long. The germline V gene has CDR1 SGHRS and CDR2 YFSETQ. The V end lost 3 bases, the J end lost 4 bases, and 10 bases lay between the germline ends.

This clonotype was detected ten times or more. The chain combines TRBV7-2 with TRBJ2-1; a weak D match, TRBD2 (6 bases). CDR1 is SGHTA and CDR2 is FQGNSA in the germline V gene. The CDR3 has 16 amino acids. The germline V and J ends were trimmed by 1 base and 0 bases, with 10 bases remaining between them. As DNA, the CDR3 is TGTGCCAGCAGCTTAGGGGGCGGGGCCTCCTACAATGAGCAGTTCTTC. Residues: CASSLGGGASYNEQFF.

The genes are TRBV12-3 or TRBV12-4 and TRBJ1-1; TRBD1 agrees at 7 bases. After removal of 3 bases from V and 0 bases from J, the junction contained 1 base not matched to a gene. The CDR3 is 14 residues long. CDR3 region: CASSLDRLNTEAFF. CDR3 nucleotides: TGTGCCAGCAGTTTGGACAGGCTGAACACTGAAGCTTTCTTT.

This clonotype was counted a few times. The chain carries TRBV2 and TRBJ1-6, with D uncertain. Trimming pared 2 bases from V and 11 bases from J, leaving 16 bases between. Germline V CDR1 and CDR2: SNHLY, FYNNEI. This CDR3 comprises 15 residues. The CDR3 sequence is CASSEIRLDSTPLHF. The CDR3 nucleotides are TGTGCCAGCAGTGAAATTCGCCTCGATAGCACACCCCTCCACTTT.

This clonotype was counted many times. For the CDR3, the DNA is TGCAGTGCGCGACTAGCGGAGTACGAGCAGTACTTC. Translating gives CSARLAEYEQYF. V is TRBV20-1 and J is TRBJ2-7, with 9 bases lining up with TRBD2. CDR3 length equals 12 residues. Germline CDR1 DFQATT, CDR2 SNEGSKA (reference sequence). V shed 6 bases and J 4 bases; nucleotides not matched to a gene: 4.

This clonotype was found many times. The rearrangement links TRBV7-9 to TRBJ2-7; possibly TRBD1 for D (6 bases). Germline CDR1 reads SEHNR; CDR2 reads FQNEAQ (reference sequence). The CDR3 sequence is 17 residues long. The V end lost 4 bases, the J end lost 2 bases, and 21 bases lay between the germline ends. This chain's CDR3 is CASSSPFGGVGTYEQYF. For the CDR3, the DNA is TGTGCCAGCAGCTCCCCGTTTGGGGGCGTGGGAACCTACGAGCAGTACTTC. The whole variable domain, filled in from reference TRBV7-9 and TRBJ2-7, reads DTGVSQNPRHKITKRGQNVTFRCDPISEHNRLYWYRQTLGQGPEFLTYFQNEAQLEKSRLLSDRFSAERPKGSFSTLEIQRTEQGDSAMYLCASSSPFGGVGTYEQYFGPGTRLTVT.

This clonotype was seen at least ten times. The J gene is TRBJ2-3, the V gene TRBV20-1, with 10 bases that match TRBD2. Trimming removed 5 bases from V and 1 base from J; junction bases left unmatched: 6. The germline gives CDR1 DFQATT, CDR2 SNEGSKA (reference sequence). The CDR3 has 15 amino acids. In nucleotides, the CDR3 is TGCAGTGCTGGTGAGCGGGAGGGTGGCACAGATACGCAGTATTTT. It codes for CSAGEREGGTDTQYF.

This clonotype was recorded many times. V is TRBV2 and J is TRBJ1-1, with D perhaps matching TRBD1 (6 bases). The germline V gene encodes CDR1 SNHLY and CDR2 FYNNEI. The ends were cut back, 4 bases at V and 4 bases at J, with 10 bases in the middle. This CDR3 has 13 residues. Written as DNA, the CDR3 is TGTGCCAGCAGTGGAGGGGGGGGCACTGAAGCTTTCTTT. Protein product: CASSGGGGTEAFF.

The rearrangement links TRBV6-5 to TRBJ2-7, with D perhaps matching TRBD1 or TRBD2 (5 bases each). CDR1 and CDR2 from the germline V gene are MNHEY and SVGAGI. The CDR3 contains 14 residues. The V end lost 3 bases, the J end lost 6 bases, and 15 bases lay between the germline ends. The CDR3 protein is CASSYRGSGGEQYF. CDR3 DNA: TGTGCCAGCAGTTATCGAGGGAGTGGGGGCGAGCAGTACTTC.

The chain couples TRBV20-1 to TRBJ2-1, with D perhaps matching TRBD1 or TRBD2 (5 bases each). Germline lookup yields CDR1 DFQATT and CDR2 SNEGSKA (reference sequence). The CDR3 is 13 amino acids. V gave up 8 bases and J gave up 6 bases, with 17 bases separating them. CDR3 DNA: TGCAGTTACCGACAAGCTGGGGGCAATGAGCAGTTCTTC. Protein sequence: CSYRQAGGNEQFF.

This clonotype was counted at least ten times. The chain is built from TRBV6-1 and TRBJ2-2; D is unclear. V was trimmed by 11 bases and J by 6 bases, leaving 13 bases between them. Germline assignment: CDR1 MNHNS and CDR2 SASEGT. The CDR3 spans 12 residues. CDR3: CAALGSAGELFF. The DNA of the CDR3 is TGTGCCGCGTTAGGAAGCGCCGGGGAGCTGTTTTTT.

There are a few counts of this clonotype. This sequence joins TRBV15 and TRBJ2-2, with a tentative D call TRBD1 (5 bases). CDR1 and CDR2 from the germline V gene are LNHNV and YYDKDF (reference sequence). The CDR3 spans 15 residues. V lost 3 bases to trimming and J lost 1 base, with 9 bases between them. The CDR3, as DNA: TGTGCCACCAGCAGCAGGGCTTTGAACACCGGGGAGCTGTTTTTT. It yields the protein CATSSRALNTGELFF.

This clonotype was detected ten times or more. The rearrangement uses TRBV6-1 and TRBJ1-1, with TRBD1 as a possible D gene (5 bases). The CDR3 is 14 amino acids. V was cut by 6 bases and J by 1 base, with 12 bases left in between. The V gene's germline CDR1 is MNHNS and CDR2 SASEGT. The CDR3 sequence: CASSSGRRNTEAFF. The CDR3 nucleotides are TGTGCCAGCAGCTCAGGGAGGAGGAACACTGAAGCTTTCTTT.

The table lists this clonotype with many counts. The CDR3 sequence: CASNDGGLQETQYF. CDR3 nucleotides: TGTGCCAGCAACGACGGGGGGCTCCAAGAGACCCAGTACTTC. This sequence joins TRBV11-2 and TRBJ2-5, with D possibly matching TRBD2 (7 bases). Germline V gene sequence: CDR1 SGHAT, CDR2 FQNNGV. The V end lost 7 bases, the J end lost 1 base, and 13 bases lay between the germline ends. The CDR3 is 14 residues long.

There are many counts of this clonotype. This chain uses TRBV10-3 with TRBJ1-2; maybe TRBD1 (6 bases). The CDR3 extends over 14 amino acids. The ends were cut back, 5 bases at V and 2 bases at J, with 12 bases in the middle. Germline V gene sequence: CDR1 ENHRY, CDR2 SYGVKD. The CDR3: CAISYRDNNYGYTF. CDR3 DNA sequence: TGTGCCATCAGTTACCGGGACAACAACTATGGCTACACCTTC.

This clonotype was observed a handful of times. For the CDR3, the DNA is TGTGCCAGCAGCCAACCTGGACAGGGCGTATACGAGCAGTACTTC. Residues: CASSQPGQGVYEQYF. This chain joins TRBV14 and TRBJ2-7; TRBD1 agrees at 8 bases. Trimming cost V 2 bases and J 4 bases; bases outside gene matches: 7. The CDR3 contains 15 residues. Germline values: CDR1 SGHDN, CDR2 FVKESK.

The V call is TRBV6-1, the J call TRBJ2-7; possible D gene TRBD2, 6 bases. The CDR3 runs to 14 residues. Germline CDR1 and CDR2: MNHNS and SASEGT. The V gene lost 8 bases and the J gene lost 2 bases, with 16 bases spanning the gap. CDR3 region: CASRIWRGAYEQYF. CDR3 DNA sequence: TGTGCCAGCCGGATTTGGCGCGGGGCCTACGAGCAGTACTTC.